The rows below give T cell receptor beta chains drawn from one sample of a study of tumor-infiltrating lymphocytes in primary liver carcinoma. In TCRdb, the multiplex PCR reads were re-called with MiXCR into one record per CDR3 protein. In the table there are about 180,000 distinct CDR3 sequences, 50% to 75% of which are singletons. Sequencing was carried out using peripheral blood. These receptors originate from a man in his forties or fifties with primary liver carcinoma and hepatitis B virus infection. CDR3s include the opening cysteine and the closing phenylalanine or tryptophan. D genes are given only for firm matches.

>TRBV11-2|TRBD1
CASSLRQGTRHEEYF
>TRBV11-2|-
CVSSLGAHEQYF
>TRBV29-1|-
CSVAGTRDGTQYF
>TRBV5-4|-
CATSRANSNQPQHF
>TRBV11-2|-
CAGGPSESPQGYNAQFF
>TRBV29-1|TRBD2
CGVMGGKASGSSYEQYF
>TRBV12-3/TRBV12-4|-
CASSEMSRLNTGELFF
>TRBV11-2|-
CTNSLFGGLSYEQYF
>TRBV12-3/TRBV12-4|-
CASSPNRETQYF
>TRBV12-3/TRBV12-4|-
CASSLATARGREKLFF
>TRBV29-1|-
CSVVRSGELFF
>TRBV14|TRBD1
CASSRRDREYEQYF
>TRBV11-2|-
CASSSGSQGTQYF
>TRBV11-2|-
CARSASSYEQYF
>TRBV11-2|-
CASSPSRGGAYGYTF
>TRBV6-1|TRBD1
CASSAHRDRAYNEQFF
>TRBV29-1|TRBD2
CSVEVAAGAPGELFF
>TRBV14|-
CASSQGRGAGFPYEQYF
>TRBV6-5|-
CASSYSRNSNQPQHF
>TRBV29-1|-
CSVEVVWEVGETQYF
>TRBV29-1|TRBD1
CSAPGQGFSMNTEAFF
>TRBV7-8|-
CASSPRPAGINTGELFF
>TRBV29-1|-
CSALRYTSGNTIYF
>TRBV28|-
CASSLLTGAAKNIQYF
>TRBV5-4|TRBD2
CASSPGGRRASEQYF
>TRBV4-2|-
CASSQEGSGANIYEQCF
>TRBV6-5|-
CASSFMNSPLHF
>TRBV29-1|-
CSVGEGIYGYTF
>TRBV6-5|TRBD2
CASSGVAGVYNEQFF
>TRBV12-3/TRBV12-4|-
CASSPGISNQPQHF
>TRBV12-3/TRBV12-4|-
CASADPQNQETQYF
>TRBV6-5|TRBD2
CASSTLGSGRGDGDEQFF
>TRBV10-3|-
CAINKDGDSNQPQHF
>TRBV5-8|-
CASSLEQGGIPPLHF
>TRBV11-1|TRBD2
CVSSERAGIPGELFF
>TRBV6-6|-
CASSYSRVSNQPQHF
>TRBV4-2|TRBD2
CASRRTSGRAGTYNEQFF
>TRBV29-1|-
CSVDGGTQETQYF
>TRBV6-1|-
CASGETDNQPQHF
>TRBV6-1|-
CASSEAPYFLAKNIQYF
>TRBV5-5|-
CASSLDSGFPEAFF
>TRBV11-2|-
CASNSPRQRPNYGYTF